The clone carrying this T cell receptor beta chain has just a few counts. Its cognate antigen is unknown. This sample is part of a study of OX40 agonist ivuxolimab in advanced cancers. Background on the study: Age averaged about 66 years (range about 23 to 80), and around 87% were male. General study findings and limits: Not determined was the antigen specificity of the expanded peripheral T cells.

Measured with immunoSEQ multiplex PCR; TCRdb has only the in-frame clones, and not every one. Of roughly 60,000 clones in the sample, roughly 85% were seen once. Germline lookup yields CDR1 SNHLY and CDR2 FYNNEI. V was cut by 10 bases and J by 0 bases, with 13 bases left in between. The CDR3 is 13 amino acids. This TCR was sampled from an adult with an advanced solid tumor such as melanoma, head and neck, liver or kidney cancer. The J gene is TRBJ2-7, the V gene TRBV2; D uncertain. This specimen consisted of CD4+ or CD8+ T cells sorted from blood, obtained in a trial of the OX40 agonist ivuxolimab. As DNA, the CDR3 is TGTGCCACCTCGAAAGAGTCCTCCTACGAGCAGTACTTC. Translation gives CATSKESSYEQYF.